This T cell receptor (beta chain) was found in a study of OX40 agonist ivuxolimab in advanced cancers. Overall study: Enrolled patients in dose escalation had cancers that were hepatocellular carcinoma, melanoma, renal cell or head and neck cancer. There were three patients with partial responses, one having hepatocellular carcinoma and two cutaneous melanoma.

The table came from immunoSEQ multiplex PCR; TCRdb's copy has only in-frame clones and leaves some out. In the table there are around 70,000 clones, 84% of which are singletons. In the case of this clone: Its matching antigen is unknown.

CDR3 length: 16 amino acids. V was pared by 6 bases and J by 5 bases, with 13 bases of the junction left unmatched. Germline V lookup: CDR1 SNHLY, CDR2 FYNNEI. Study outcomes and limitations: In the 0.1 to 3.0 mg/kg range, CD4+ and CD8+ blood T cells had expanded clonally by week 6.

The sample here was CD4+ or CD8+ T cells sorted from blood, taken in a trial of the OX40 agonist ivuxolimab. The sequence was obtained from an adult with an advanced solid tumor such as melanoma, head and neck, liver or kidney cancer. V and J are TRBV2 and TRBJ2-5; 9 bases align to TRBD1. CDR3 amino acids: CASRGQTGGRRETQYF. CDR3 in DNA: TGTGCCAGCAGAGGGCAGACAGGGGGGAGGAGGGAGACCCAGTACTTC.